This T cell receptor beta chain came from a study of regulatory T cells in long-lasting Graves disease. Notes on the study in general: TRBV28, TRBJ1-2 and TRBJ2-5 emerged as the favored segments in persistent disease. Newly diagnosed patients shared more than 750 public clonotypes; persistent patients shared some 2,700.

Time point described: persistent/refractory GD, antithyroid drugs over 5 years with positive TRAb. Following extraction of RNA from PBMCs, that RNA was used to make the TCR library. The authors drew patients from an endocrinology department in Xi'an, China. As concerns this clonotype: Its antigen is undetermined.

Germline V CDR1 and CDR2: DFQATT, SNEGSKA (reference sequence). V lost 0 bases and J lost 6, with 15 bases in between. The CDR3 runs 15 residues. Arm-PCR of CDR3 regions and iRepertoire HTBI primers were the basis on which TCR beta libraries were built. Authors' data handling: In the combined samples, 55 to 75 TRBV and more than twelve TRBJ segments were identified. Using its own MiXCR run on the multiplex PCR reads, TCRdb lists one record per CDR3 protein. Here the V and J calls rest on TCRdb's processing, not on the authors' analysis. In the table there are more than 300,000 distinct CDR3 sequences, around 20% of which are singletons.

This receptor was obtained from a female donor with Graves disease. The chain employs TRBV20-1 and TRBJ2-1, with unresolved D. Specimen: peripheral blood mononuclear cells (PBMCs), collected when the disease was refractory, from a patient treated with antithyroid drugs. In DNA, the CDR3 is TGCAGTGCTAGAGATGGGCAACTTAGTGGCAATGAGCAGTTCTTC. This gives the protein CSARDGQLSGNEQFF.